This is a list of T cell receptor beta chains from one sample in a study of control samples from healthy donors and cancer patients. Assay: immunoSEQ multiplex PCR; the TCRdb copy retains only in-frame clones and omits some. The repertoire has about 150,000 clones, over 85% of them found once; the top ten carry roughly 5.5%. The sample was blood. The receptors were sampled from a man in his late teens or twenties in good health. Each CDR3 is given with its conserved first and last residue. Fields, in order: clone size, D gene, J gene, V gene, CDR3 protein, CDR3 DNA. D genes are given only for firm matches. The size entry is marked missing in some rows and otherwise reads once, few, many or a size class.

clone size: -
D gene: TRBD1
J gene: TRBJ2-7
V gene: TRBV5-1
CDR3 protein: CASSWGQGDGEQYF
CDR3 DNA: TGCGCCAGCAGCTGGGGACAGGGGGACGGCGAGCAGTACTTC

clone size: -
D gene: -
J gene: TRBJ1-5
V gene: TRBV19
CDR3 protein: CASSWLGQPQHF
CDR3 DNA: TGTGCCAGTAGTTGGTTAGGTCAGCCCCAGCATTTT

clone size: -
D gene: TRBD1
J gene: TRBJ2-7
V gene: TRBV11-2
CDR3 protein: CASSSGQGVSYEQYF
CDR3 DNA: TGTGCCAGCAGCTCCGGACAGGGGGTAAGCTACGAGCAGTACTTC

clone size: once
D gene: -
J gene: TRBJ2-5
V gene: TRBV6-5
CDR3 protein: CASSQTGTFQETQYF
CDR3 DNA: TGTGCCAGCAGCCAAACCGGGACCTTCCAAGAGACCCAGTACTTC

clone size: -
D gene: -
J gene: TRBJ1-1
V gene: TRBV7-9
CDR3 protein: CASSLDTEAFF
CDR3 DNA: TGTGCCAGCAGCTTAGACACTGAAGCTTTCTTT

clone size: -
D gene: TRBD1
J gene: TRBJ1-6
V gene: TRBV4-2
CDR3 protein: CASSQGPGQGVFPLHF
CDR3 DNA: TGTGCCAGCAGCCAGGGACCGGGACAGGGGGTTTTCCCCCTCCACTTT

clone size: once
D gene: -
J gene: TRBJ1-3
V gene: TRBV18
CDR3 protein: CASSPDFPGPSGNTIYF
CDR3 DNA: TGTGCCAGCTCACCTGACTTTCCGGGGCCAAGTGGAAACACCATATATTTT

clone size: -
D gene: TRBD1
J gene: TRBJ1-5
V gene: TRBV27
CDR3 protein: CASSLTGVSNQPQHF
CDR3 DNA: TGTGCCAGCAGTCTAACAGGGGTCTCAAATCAGCCCCAGCATTTT

clone size: -
D gene: -
J gene: TRBJ1-2
V gene: TRBV7-8
CDR3 protein: CASSLDAGNYGYTF
CDR3 DNA: TGTGCCAGCAGCTTAGACGCAGGCAACTATGGCTACACCTTC

clone size: -
D gene: TRBD1
J gene: TRBJ2-3
V gene: TRBV2
CDR3 protein: CASQPETGSSLNTQYF
CDR3 DNA: TGTGCCAGCCAACCAGAGACAGGGAGTAGTTTGAATACGCAGTATTTT

clone size: -
D gene: -
J gene: TRBJ1-2
V gene: TRBV5-1
CDR3 protein: CASSLTPDQGAYGYTF
CDR3 DNA: TGCGCCAGCAGCTTGACCCCCGACCAGGGTGCCTATGGCTACACCTTC

clone size: -
D gene: -
J gene: TRBJ2-1
V gene: TRBV6-5
CDR3 protein: CASSTDERKQFF
CDR3 DNA: TGTGCCAGCAGCACGGATGAGAGGAAGCAGTTCTTC

clone size: -
D gene: TRBD2
J gene: TRBJ2-2
V gene: TRBV7-3
CDR3 protein: CASSLKAGVFPGHTGELFF
CDR3 DNA: TGTGCCAGCAGCTTAAAAGCGGGAGTCTTCCCGGGGCACACCGGGGAGCTGTTTTTT

clone size: -
D gene: -
J gene: TRBJ1-1
V gene: TRBV30
CDR3 protein: CAWSYTGGNTAAFF
CDR3 DNA: TGTGCCTGGAGTTATACGGGAGGTAACACTGCGGCTTTCTTT

clone size: -
D gene: -
J gene: TRBJ2-5
V gene: TRBV5-6
CDR3 protein: CASTTRGGVETQYF
CDR3 DNA: TGTGCCAGCACAACAAGGGGAGGTGTAGAGACCCAGTACTTC

clone size: few
D gene: TRBD2
J gene: TRBJ2-3
V gene: TRBV7-9
CDR3 protein: CASSPSGGSTDTQYF
CDR3 DNA: TGTGCCAGCAGCCCAAGCGGGGGGAGTACAGATACGCAGTATTTT

clone size: -
D gene: -
J gene: TRBJ1-5
V gene: TRBV27
CDR3 protein: CASKEGNQPQHF
CDR3 DNA: TGTGCCAGCAAAGAAGGCAATCAGCCCCAGCATTTT

clone size: -
D gene: TRBD1
J gene: TRBJ1-4
V gene: TRBV3-1/TRBV3-2
CDR3 protein: CASSQGNRGAEKLFF
CDR3 DNA: TGTGCCAGCAGCCAAGGGAACAGGGGGGCTGAAAAACTGTTTTTT

clone size: -
D gene: TRBD1
J gene: TRBJ2-6
V gene: TRBV5-5
CDR3 protein: CASSADRVAPPGANVLTF
CDR3 DNA: TGTGCCAGCAGCGCGGACAGGGTAGCCCCGCCTGGGGCCAACGTCCTGACTTTC

clone size: -
D gene: -
J gene: TRBJ1-6
V gene: TRBV6-2/TRBV6-3
CDR3 protein: CASGLAGRDSPLHF
CDR3 DNA: TGTGCCAGCGGCCTAGCGGGCCGGGATTCACCCCTCCACTTT

clone size: -
D gene: -
J gene: TRBJ1-4
V gene: TRBV19
CDR3 protein: CASSMFTRGNEKLFF
CDR3 DNA: TGTGCCAGTAGTATGTTTACGAGGGGGAATGAAAAACTGTTTTTT

clone size: -
D gene: TRBD2
J gene: TRBJ2-1
V gene: TRBV6-1
CDR3 protein: CASSARERGFGGSDNEQFF
CDR3 DNA: TGTGCCAGCAGTGCACGGGAAAGAGGATTCGGGGGGAGTGACAATGAGCAGTTCTTC

clone size: -
D gene: -
J gene: TRBJ1-1
V gene: TRBV7-9
CDR3 protein: CASRWGVNTEAFF
CDR3 DNA: TGTGCCAGCAGATGGGGGGTGAACACTGAAGCTTTCTTT

clone size: -
D gene: TRBD1
J gene: TRBJ1-3
V gene: TRBV14
CDR3 protein: CASSQGTGALESHTIYF
CDR3 DNA: TGTGCCAGCAGCCAAGGAACAGGGGCTCTGGAGAGCCACACCATATATTTT

clone size: few
D gene: -
J gene: TRBJ1-3
V gene: TRBV19
CDR3 protein: CASSRTGDGNTIYF
CDR3 DNA: TGTGCCAGTAGTAGAACCGGGGATGGAAACACCATATATTTT

clone size: -
D gene: -
J gene: TRBJ1-2
V gene: TRBV4-1
CDR3 protein: CASSQILLTRRGYGYTF
CDR3 DNA: TGCGCCAGCAGCCAAATTCTCTTGACACGGCGGGGCTATGGCTACACCTTC

clone size: -
D gene: TRBD2
J gene: TRBJ2-3
V gene: TRBV19
CDR3 protein: CASSTYATSGSGDTQYF
CDR3 DNA: TGTGCCAGTAGTACCTACGCCACTAGCGGGAGTGGGGATACGCAGTATTTT

clone size: -
D gene: TRBD1
J gene: TRBJ1-3
V gene: TRBV2
CDR3 protein: CASSEGTGRGNTIYF
CDR3 DNA: TGTGCCAGCAGTGAAGGGACAGGGAGAGGAAACACCATATATTTT

clone size: -
D gene: -
J gene: TRBJ1-2
V gene: TRBV7-9
CDR3 protein: CASSPQTRSYGYTF
CDR3 DNA: TGTGCCAGCAGCCCACAAACCCGGAGCTATGGCTACACCTTC

clone size: -
D gene: TRBD2
J gene: TRBJ2-1
V gene: TRBV7-3
CDR3 protein: CASSITSGRGFGNEQFF
CDR3 DNA: TGTGCCAGCAGCATAACTAGCGGGAGAGGGTTCGGCAATGAGCAGTTCTTC

clone size: once
D gene: -
J gene: TRBJ2-7
V gene: TRBV4-3
CDR3 protein: CASSQDLPSDRYEQYF
CDR3 DNA: TGCGCCAGCAGCCAAGATCTGCCATCGGACCGCTACGAGCAGTACTTC

clone size: -
D gene: TRBD1
J gene: TRBJ1-2
V gene: TRBV7-9
CDR3 protein: CASSFQGADGYTF
CDR3 DNA: TGTGCCAGCAGCTTCCAGGGGGCTGATGGCTACACCTTC

clone size: -
D gene: -
J gene: TRBJ1-2
V gene: TRBV7-9
CDR3 protein: CASSLGGGSSYGYTF
CDR3 DNA: TGTGCCAGCAGCTTGGGAGGGGGTTCTAGCTATGGCTACACCTTC

clone size: -
D gene: TRBD1
J gene: TRBJ1-5
V gene: TRBV9
CDR3 protein: CASSRDSHSNQPQHF
CDR3 DNA: TGTGCCAGCAGCCGGGACAGCCATAGCAATCAGCCCCAGCATTTT

clone size: -
D gene: -
J gene: TRBJ2-7
V gene: TRBV5-4
CDR3 protein: CASRLYPYEQYF
CDR3 DNA: TGTGCCAGCAGACTATACCCCTACGAGCAGTACTTC

clone size: -
D gene: -
J gene: TRBJ2-2
V gene: TRBV6-5
CDR3 protein: CASRPRGFGGELFF
CDR3 DNA: TGTGCCAGCAGGCCCCGGGGATTCGGCGGGGAGCTGTTTTTT

clone size: -
D gene: -
J gene: TRBJ2-3
V gene: TRBV4-3
CDR3 protein: CASSQAALLGLAGNTDTQYF
CDR3 DNA: TGCGCCAGCAGCCAGGCGGCGCTTTTAGGTTTAGCCGGGAACACAGATACGCAGTATTTT

clone size: -
D gene: -
J gene: TRBJ1-5
V gene: TRBV6-5
CDR3 protein: CASSEDSRPQPQHF
CDR3 DNA: TGTGCCAGCAGCGAGGACAGTAGGCCCCAGCCCCAGCATTTT

clone size: once
D gene: TRBD1
J gene: TRBJ1-6
V gene: TRBV25-1
CDR3 protein: CASRDRGPLHF
CDR3 DNA: TGTGCCAGCAGGGACAGGGGACCCCTCCACTTT

clone size: -
D gene: TRBD1
J gene: TRBJ2-7
V gene: TRBV6-2/TRBV6-3
CDR3 protein: CASSYLDRGFYEQYF
CDR3 DNA: TGTGCCAGCAGTTACCTAGACAGGGGTTTCTACGAGCAGTACTTC

clone size: -
D gene: TRBD2
J gene: TRBJ2-4
V gene: TRBV6-1
CDR3 protein: CASSAWGGDVWIAKNIQYF
CDR3 DNA: TGTGCCAGCAGTGCGTGGGGGGGGGATGTATGGATAGCCAAAAACATTCAGTACTTC

clone size: -
D gene: TRBD2
J gene: TRBJ2-5
V gene: TRBV5-4
CDR3 protein: CASSSTMAGAGPFTQYF
CDR3 DNA: TGTGCCAGCAGCTCAACCATGGCGGGAGCGGGCCCATTCACCCAGTACTTC

clone size: few
D gene: -
J gene: TRBJ1-6
V gene: TRBV4-1
CDR3 protein: CASSQVAWADNSPLHF
CDR3 DNA: TGCGCCAGCAGCCAAGTGGCCTGGGCCGACAATTCACCCCTCCACTTT

clone size: -
D gene: TRBD2
J gene: TRBJ2-3
V gene: TRBV7-3
CDR3 protein: CASSLGLGDTQYF
CDR3 DNA: TGTGCCAGCAGCTTGGGACTAGGAGATACGCAGTATTTT

clone size: -
D gene: -
J gene: TRBJ2-2
V gene: TRBV6-5
CDR3 protein: CASRDSYGELFF
CDR3 DNA: TGTGCCAGCAGGGACAGCTACGGGGAGCTGTTTTTT

clone size: few
D gene: -
J gene: TRBJ2-7
V gene: TRBV7-7
CDR3 protein: CASSLGRGGYEQYF
CDR3 DNA: TGTGCTAGCAGCTTAGGCCGGGGTGGGTACGAGCAGTACTTC

clone size: -
D gene: -
J gene: TRBJ1-6
V gene: TRBV5-1
CDR3 protein: CASSPRSYNSPLHF
CDR3 DNA: TGCGCCAGCAGCCCACGCTCCTATAATTCACCCCTCCACTTT

clone size: -
D gene: -
J gene: TRBJ2-5
V gene: TRBV7-9
CDR3 protein: CASSLSPQETQYF
CDR3 DNA: TGTGCCAGCAGCTTAAGCCCCCAAGAGACCCAGTACTTC

clone size: -
D gene: -
J gene: TRBJ2-7
V gene: TRBV7-6
CDR3 protein: CASSSRDSYEQYF
CDR3 DNA: TGTGCCAGCAGCTCCAGAGATTCCTACGAGCAGTACTTC

clone size: -
D gene: -
J gene: TRBJ1-1
V gene: TRBV9
CDR3 protein: CASSVWLNTEAFF
CDR3 DNA: TGTGCCAGCAGCGTATGGCTGAACACTGAAGCTTTCTTT

clone size: -
D gene: -
J gene: TRBJ1-2
V gene: TRBV2
CDR3 protein: CASSEPIVANYGYTF
CDR3 DNA: TGTGCCAGCAGTGAGCCCATCGTTGCGAACTATGGCTACACCTTC

clone size: -
D gene: -
J gene: TRBJ2-1
V gene: TRBV7-9
CDR3 protein: CASSLADEQFF
CDR3 DNA: TGTGCCAGCAGCTTAGCCGATGAGCAGTTCTTC

clone size: -
D gene: TRBD1
J gene: TRBJ1-5
V gene: TRBV4-1
CDR3 protein: CASSQGWTGANQPQHF
CDR3 DNA: TGCGCCAGCAGCCAAGGCTGGACAGGGGCGAATCAGCCCCAGCATTTT

clone size: -
D gene: TRBD1
J gene: TRBJ1-1
V gene: TRBV29-1
CDR3 protein: CSAGMTGGETEAFF
CDR3 DNA: TGCAGCGCGGGAATGACAGGGGGCGAAACTGAAGCTTTCTTT

clone size: -
D gene: TRBD1
J gene: TRBJ1-2
V gene: TRBV4-1
CDR3 protein: CASSHRPMDRVVGYTF
CDR3 DNA: TGCGCCAGCAGCCATCGACCTATGGACAGGGTGGTTGGCTACACCTTC

clone size: -
D gene: -
J gene: TRBJ2-2
V gene: TRBV12-3/TRBV12-4
CDR3 protein: CARLLSGELFF
CDR3 DNA: TGTGCCAGGCTTCTGTCCGGGGAGCTGTTTTTT

clone size: -
D gene: -
J gene: TRBJ1-3
V gene: TRBV7-9
CDR3 protein: CASSLGGDGNTIYF
CDR3 DNA: TGTGCCAGCAGCTTAGGAGGTGATGGAAACACCATATATTTT

clone size: -
D gene: TRBD1
J gene: TRBJ2-3
V gene: TRBV6-5
CDR3 protein: CASSYRRTGVGDTQYF
CDR3 DNA: TGTGCCAGCAGTTACCGACGCACAGGGGTAGGAGATACGCAGTATTTT

clone size: once
D gene: -
J gene: TRBJ2-7
V gene: TRBV30
CDR3 protein: CAWSSGQFHEQYF
CDR3 DNA: TGTGCCTGGAGTTCGGGACAATTCCACGAGCAGTACTTC